This record looks at one TCR beta chain sequence and its context. The data are from a study of blood T cell repertoires in COVID-19. The overall study: Whether acute or convalescent, the COVID-19 samples came from the United States, Italy and Spain. Sample material is recorded as cDNA or gDNA derived from T cells, B-cell-depleted T cells, or PBMCs.

Per the original data handling: Nucleated cell counts were estimated from reference gene primer amplification. Clones were read by immunoSEQ multiplex PCR, and TCRdb kept only the in-frame ones, dropping some. The V and J calls and the clone size are those of that table, but D and trimming were determined from the DNA. Here the sample spans over 200,000 clones, 80% being singletons. The CDR3 sequence is 16 residues long. Trimming pared 4 bases from V and 0 bases from J, leaving 13 bases between. The V gene's germline CDR1 is MGHRA and CDR2 YSYEKL. The V call is TRBV4-1, the J call TRBJ2-1, with D maybe TRBD2 (6 bases). The sequence derives from a human donor in a cohort sampled during active COVID-19. Specimen: peripheral blood. The CDR3 here is CASSLRLDSSYNEQFF. Here the CDR3 DNA reads TGCGCCAGCAGCCTCCGACTAGACAGCTCCTACAATGAGCAGTTCTTC.